Listed below are T cell receptor beta chains from one sample, sequenced in a study of Ad26.COV2.S vaccination and SARS-CoV-2 variants. Produced via immunoSEQ multiplex PCR; TCRdb's table is partial and in-frame only. The repertoire consists of a few hundred thousand clones, with about 90% occurring once and the leading ten covering 5.5%. Sequencing was performed on peripheral blood, taken in a trial of Ad26.COV2.S vaccine versus placebo. The receptors stem from a person between 18 and 65 years old who received the Ad26.COV2.S COVID-19 vaccine or a placebo. Each CDR3 is given with its conserved first and last residue. D genes are given only for firm matches. Part of the rows lack a size; the others show once, few, many or a class for expanded clones.

>once|-|TRBJ1-1|TRBV30
TGTGCCTGGAGTGTACAATTTGGGAACACTGAAGCTTTCTTT
CAWSVQFGNTEAFF
>-|-|TRBJ2-7|TRBV14
TGTGCCAGCAGCCAGGACAGAGTGCGATACGAGCAGTACTTC
CASSQDRVRYEQYF
>-|TRBD2|TRBJ2-3|TRBV18
TGTGCCAGCTCAAGTTCTAGCGGCCGCACAGATACGCAGTATTTT
CASSSSSGRTDTQYF
>few|-|TRBJ1-1|TRBV7-2
TGTGCCAGCAGCTGGGGTAACCAAGCTTTCTTT
CASSWGNQAFF
>few|-|TRBJ2-7|TRBV6-6
TGTGCCAGCAGTTACTCGGGCGGGAACCCCGACGAGCAGTACTTC
CASSYSGGNPDEQYF
>-|TRBD1|TRBJ1-2|TRBV27
TGTGCCAGCAGGGTGGGACAGGGGAACTATGGCTACACCTTC
CASRVGQGNYGYTF
>-|-|TRBJ1-1|TRBV6-2/TRBV6-3
TGTGCCAGCAGTGGACGGGACACTGAAGCTTTCTTT
CASSGRDTEAFF
>-|-|TRBJ2-3|TRBV6-6
TGTGCCAGCAGTTATGGGCAAAAGGTTAGCACAGATACGCAGTATTTT
CASSYGQKVSTDTQYF
>-|TRBD2|TRBJ2-5|TRBV27
TGTGCCAGCAGTTTTGCCTGGGCGGGGGGCGTCCAAGAGACCCAGTACTTC
CASSFAWAGGVQETQYF
>-|-|TRBJ2-3|TRBV5-1
TGCGCCAGCAGCTTAGATACCACAGATACGCAGTATTTT
CASSLDTTDTQYF
>-|-|TRBJ1-1|TRBV7-9
TGTGCCAGCAGCTTAGAGGGGCAGGGAAGTGAAGCTTTCTTT
CASSLEGQGSEAFF
>-|-|TRBJ1-1|TRBV29-1
TGCAGCGTTGGGTTGGACACCGCTGAAGCTTTCTTT
CSVGLDTAEAFF
>-|-|TRBJ2-2|TRBV3-1/TRBV3-2
TGTGCCAGCAGCCAATTCGCAACTGTCCCCACCGGGGAGCTGTTTTTT
CASSQFATVPTGELFF
>-|-|TRBJ1-2|TRBV16
TGTGCCAGCAGCCCAATTCGGGATCAGGGATTGAACACCTTC
CASSPIRDQGLNTF
>once|TRBD1|TRBJ1-5|TRBV19
TGTGCCAGTACCCCCCTGGACAGGGGGAATCAGCCCCAGCATTTT
CASTPLDRGNQPQHF
>-|-|TRBJ1-5|TRBV2
TGTGCCAGCAGTGAAACTTGGGGCGCGGATCAGCCCCAGCATTTT
CASSETWGADQPQHF
>-|TRBD1|TRBJ1-1|TRBV29-1
TGCAGCTCCGCAGGGGGTACAGGGAACACTGAAGCTTTCTTT
CSSAGGTGNTEAFF
>-|-|TRBJ1-2|TRBV12-3/TRBV12-4
TGTGCCAGCATAAATTCCCTCCTCTATGGCTACACCTTC
CASINSLLYGYTF
>-|TRBD1|TRBJ2-6|TRBV4-3
TGCGCCAGCAGCCACGTCCCGGGACAGGGTTCTGGGGCCAACGTCCTGACTTTC
CASSHVPGQGSGANVLTF
>-|-|TRBJ1-1|TRBV4-1
TGCGCCAGCAGCCGGACAGTGGCCACTGAAGCTTTCTTT
CASSRTVATEAFF
>-|-|TRBJ1-2|TRBV5-8
TGTGCCAGCAGCTTGGAGGCAGGAGGCTACACCTTC
CASSLEAGGYTF
>once|-|TRBJ2-3|TRBV7-2
TGTGCCAGCAGCTACCGGACTGTCAGGGGCACAGATACGCAGTATTTT
CASSYRTVRGTDTQYF
>-|TRBD1|TRBJ1-2|TRBV7-9
TGTGCCAGCAGCTTAGCAGGACAGGGGGGCGGCTACACCTTC
CASSLAGQGGGYTF
>-|-|TRBJ2-1|TRBV7-2
TGTGCCAGCAGCCCGTCCCGCGTTAGGTACAATGAGCAGTTCTTC
CASSPSRVRYNEQFF
>-|-|TRBJ2-2|TRBV7-6
TGTGCCAGCAGCTTAGTTTGGCCGGGGGAGCTGTTTTTT
CASSLVWPGELFF
>-|-|TRBJ2-1|TRBV2
TGTGCCAGCAGTGGGGGGGGGCGCTACAATGAGCAGTTCTTC
CASSGGGRYNEQFF
>-|TRBD2|TRBJ2-2|TRBV3-1/TRBV3-2
TGTGCCAGCAGCCAAGCACTAGCGGGAGGGCCGTCGGTCCCCGGGGAGCTGTTTTTT
CASSQALAGGPSVPGELFF
>once|-|TRBJ1-5|TRBV5-6
TGTGCCAGCAGCTTCTGGACAGACTATAGCAATCAGCCCCAGCATTTT
CASSFWTDYSNQPQHF
>-|-|TRBJ1-4|TRBV2
TGTGCCAGCAGTGAATTTTCAGGGAGTAATGAAAAACTGTTTTTT
CASSEFSGSNEKLFF
>-|-|TRBJ1-2|TRBV6-5
TGTGCCAGCAGTTACGCATCCCGGGACGGCAATGGCTACACCTTC
CASSYASRDGNGYTF
>-|-|TRBJ2-3|TRBV13
TGTGCCAGCAGCTTAGGCGGGACAGATACGCAGTATTTT
CASSLGGTDTQYF
>-|TRBD1|TRBJ1-6|TRBV4-3
TGCGCCAGCAGCCAAGAGATCGAGGACAGGGAGGTTTGGTATAATTCACCCCTCCACTTT
CASSQEIEDREVWYNSPLHF
>-|-|TRBJ1-3|TRBV3-1/TRBV3-2
TGTGCCAGCGGGAGGGGAGAAGGAAACACCATATATTTT
CASGRGEGNTIYF
>-|-|TRBJ1-6|TRBV19
TGTGCCAGTAGTATCGGGGGTAATTCACCCCTCCACTTT
CASSIGGNSPLHF
>once|TRBD1|TRBJ2-7|TRBV7-2
TGTGCCAGCAGCCAGGGGACAGGGCTTCCCTACGAGCAGTACTTC
CASSQGTGLPYEQYF
>-|-|TRBJ1-2|TRBV11-3
TGTGCCAGCAGCCCCATGACAGCCAACTATGGCTACACCTTC
CASSPMTANYGYTF
>-|TRBD1|TRBJ1-1|TRBV10-2
TGCGCCAGCCTGTTCATCTCAGGACAGGGTAAAGCTTTCTTT
CASLFISGQGKAFF